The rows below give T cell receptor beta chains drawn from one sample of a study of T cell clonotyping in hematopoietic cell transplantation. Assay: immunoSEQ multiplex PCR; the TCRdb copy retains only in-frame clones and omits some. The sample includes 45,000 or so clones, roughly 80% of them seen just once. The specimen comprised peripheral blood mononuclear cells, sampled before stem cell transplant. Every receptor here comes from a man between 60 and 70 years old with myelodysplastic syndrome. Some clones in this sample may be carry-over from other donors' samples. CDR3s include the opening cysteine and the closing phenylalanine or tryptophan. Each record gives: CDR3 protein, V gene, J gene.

cdr3_aa: CASSVGIAGGGFF
v_call: TRBV9
j_call: TRBJ2-1

cdr3_aa: CASSESGGEDTQYF
v_call: TRBV6-4
j_call: TRBJ2-3

cdr3_aa: CASSESGEAVVEQYF
v_call: TRBV2
j_call: TRBJ2-7

cdr3_aa: CSVEAQRAGQFF
v_call: TRBV29-1
j_call: TRBJ2-1

cdr3_aa: CAAGGWGAYEQYF
v_call: TRBV6-5
j_call: TRBJ2-7

cdr3_aa: CASSLGTGFGETQYF
v_call: TRBV5-1
j_call: TRBJ2-5

cdr3_aa: CASSIVGQGYGYTF
v_call: TRBV19
j_call: TRBJ1-2

cdr3_aa: CASGFKLAGQETQYF
v_call: TRBV12-5
j_call: TRBJ2-5

cdr3_aa: CASSVAGRESTDTQYF
v_call: TRBV5-4
j_call: TRBJ2-3

cdr3_aa: CAWTPGVGGFSAEAFF
v_call: TRBV30
j_call: TRBJ1-1

cdr3_aa: CASSLEAPRRRGPVWELFF
v_call: TRBV11-2
j_call: TRBJ2-2